This is a list of T cell receptor beta chains from one sample in a study of blood T cell repertoires in COVID-19. Method: immunoSEQ multiplex PCR; TCRdb's copy keeps in-frame clones and lacks some. The profile shows 150,000 to 200,000 clones, around 75% of them singletons. Source material: peripheral blood. These receptors came from a woman aged 40 to 55 with COVID-19, enrolled during active disease. Both conserved end residues are part of each CDR3. The order of the fields is V gene, CDR3 protein.

TRBV28 CASSLSPRVDGYTF
TRBV7-6 CASSSRTGETQYF
TRBV5-4 CASSRQGEKAEAFF
TRBV4-3 CASSQDLAGIRQYF
TRBV3-1/TRBV3-2 CASSRGPHRGNEQFF
TRBV3-1/TRBV3-2 CASRTGMNTGELFF
TRBV6-4 CASSDPEGGRTEAFF
TRBV9 CASSEGQGAIYNSPLHF
TRBV30 CAWGGTTGHAYGYTF
TRBV5-5 CASSLADWTEAFF
TRBV5-8 CASSFTLAGVGETQYF
TRBV11-3 CASSSGTSGTDTQYF
TRBV5-1 CASSLAPTGGTNEKLFF
TRBV3-1/TRBV3-2 CASSLSGYNEQFF
TRBV30 CAWSVRVVTQYF
TRBV7-2 CASSPGAGGEGYTF